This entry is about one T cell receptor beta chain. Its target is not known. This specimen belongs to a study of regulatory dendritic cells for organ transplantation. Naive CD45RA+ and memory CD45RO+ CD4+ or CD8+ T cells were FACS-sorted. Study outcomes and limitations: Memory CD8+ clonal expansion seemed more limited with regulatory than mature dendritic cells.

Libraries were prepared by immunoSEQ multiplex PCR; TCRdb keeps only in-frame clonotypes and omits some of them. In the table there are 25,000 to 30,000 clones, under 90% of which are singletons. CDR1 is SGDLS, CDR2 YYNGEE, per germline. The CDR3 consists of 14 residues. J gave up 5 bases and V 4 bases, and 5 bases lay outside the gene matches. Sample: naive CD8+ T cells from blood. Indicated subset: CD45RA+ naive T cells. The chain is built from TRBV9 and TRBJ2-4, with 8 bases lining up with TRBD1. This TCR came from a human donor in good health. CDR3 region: CASSSPGQENIQYF. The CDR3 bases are TGTGCCAGCAGCTCCCCGGGACAGGAAAACATTCAGTACTTC.